A single sample gave rise to the 10 T cell receptor beta chains below, sequenced in a study of cytotoxic CD8 clonotypes in ibrutinib-treated CLL. TCRdb keeps only in-frame clones here, not all; method: immunoSEQ multiplex PCR. The profile shows over 150,000 clones, about 72% of them singletons. This material consisted of PBMCs, taken after 24 months of ibrutinib treatment. The receptors derive from a human donor with chronic lymphocytic leukemia.

The gene calls are TRBV6-5 and TRBJ2-5; 8 bases line up with TRBD2. CDR3 size: 15 residues. Germline CDR1 reads MNHEY; CDR2 reads SVGAGI. Trimming removed 2 bases from V and 1 base from J; junction bases left unmatched: 3. The CDR3 coding sequence is TGTGCCAGCAGTTACCTCGGGACTAGCCAAGAGACCCAGTACTTC. Its translation: CASSYLGTSQETQYF.

This clone was seen a single time. This chain connects TRBV27 to TRBJ2-7; TRBD1 or TRBD2 may be the D gene (5 bases each). The CDR3 runs 13 residues. Per the germline V gene, CDR1 is MNHEY and CDR2 is SMNVEV (reference sequence). Trimming left V 4 bases short and J 5 bases short, with 12 bases between. CDR3: CASSSGTRDEQYF. The DNA of the CDR3 is TGTGCCAGCAGTTCAGGGACCAGGGACGAGCAGTACTTC.

This clone was detected a few times. The J gene is TRBJ1-1, the V gene TRBV30; D is unresolved. This CDR3 has 13 residues. The germline V and J ends were trimmed by 0 bases and 3 bases, with 8 bases remaining between them. Germline CDR1 GTSNPN, CDR2 SVGIG (reference sequence). This CDR3 is CAWSVSRDTEAFF. DNA for the CDR3: TGTGCCTGGAGTGTATCCCGAGACACTGAAGCTTTCTTT.

The chain combines TRBV11-2 with TRBJ2-1; 11 positions agree with TRBD2. Germline lookup yields CDR1 SGHAT and CDR2 FQNNGV. V was clipped by 5 bases and J by 10 bases; unmatched bases: 13. This CDR3 region has 16 residues. CDR3: CASSMIGTSGPWEQFF. In nucleotides, the CDR3 is TGTGCCAGCAGCATGATTGGGACTAGCGGCCCATGGGAGCAGTTCTTC.

The gene calls are TRBV15 and TRBJ1-1; D gene uncertain. CDR3 length: 13 amino acids. The germline V gene encodes CDR1 LNHNV and CDR2 YYDKDF (reference sequence). V was cut by 3 bases and J by 1 base, with 6 bases left in between. CDR3 sequence: CATSRSQNTEAFF. In DNA, the CDR3 is TGTGCCACCAGCAGGTCGCAGAACACTGAAGCTTTCTTT.

V and J are TRBV19 and TRBJ1-1; D might be TRBD1 (6 bases). V lost 5 bases to trimming and J lost 0 bases, with 16 bases between them. Germline V gives CDR1 LNHDA, CDR2 SQIVND (reference sequence). The length of the CDR3 is 16 residues. The CDR3 DNA follows: TGTGCCAGTAGTCCACAGGGAGGCCACATGAACACTGAAGCTTTCTTT. Translated, it gives CASSPQGGHMNTEAFF.

The chain has TRBV10-3 and TRBJ2-1, with TRBD2 matching over 11 bases. The CDR3 length is 16 residues. V shed 6 bases and J 6 bases; nucleotides not matched to a gene: 10. CDR1 ENHRY and CDR2 SYGVKD come from the germline V gene. CDR3 bases: TGTGCCATCAGAGATAGCGGGAGGGCAAGTGTCAATGAGCAGTTCTTC. It is translated as CAIRDSGRASVNEQFF.

The gene calls are TRBV20-1 and TRBJ2-2; D is possibly TRBD1 (5 bases). V lost 4 bases, J lost 7 bases, and 7 bases lay in between. Looked up from germline, CDR1 is DFQATT and CDR2 is SNEGSKA (reference sequence). The CDR3 runs to 11 residues. The CDR3 reads CSAKTVGELFF. CDR3 DNA: TGCAGTGCTAAGACAGTCGGGGAGCTGTTTTTT.

The chain uses TRBV7-2 and TRBJ2-7, with 7 nucleotides matching TRBD2. The CDR3 is 15 amino acids. Per the germline V gene, CDR1 is SGHTA and CDR2 is FQGNSA. Losses at the gene ends were 3 bases for V and 3 bases for J; bases not matched to a gene: 8. This CDR3 is CASSFPGTTFYEQYF. The CDR3 DNA sequence: TGTGCCAGCAGCTTTCCCGGGACTACGTTCTACGAGCAGTACTTC.

The J gene is TRBJ2-5, the V gene TRBV2; D is possibly TRBD2 (6 bases). Between the trimmed V and J ends, which lost 3 bases and 7 bases, there was a span of 15 bases. The CDR3 is 14 residues long. Per germline, CDR1 SNHLY and CDR2 FYNNEI. The CDR3 DNA reads TGTGCCAGCAGTGATTTCGGGAGCGTGGTGACCCAGTACTTC. This encodes CASSDFGSVVTQYF.